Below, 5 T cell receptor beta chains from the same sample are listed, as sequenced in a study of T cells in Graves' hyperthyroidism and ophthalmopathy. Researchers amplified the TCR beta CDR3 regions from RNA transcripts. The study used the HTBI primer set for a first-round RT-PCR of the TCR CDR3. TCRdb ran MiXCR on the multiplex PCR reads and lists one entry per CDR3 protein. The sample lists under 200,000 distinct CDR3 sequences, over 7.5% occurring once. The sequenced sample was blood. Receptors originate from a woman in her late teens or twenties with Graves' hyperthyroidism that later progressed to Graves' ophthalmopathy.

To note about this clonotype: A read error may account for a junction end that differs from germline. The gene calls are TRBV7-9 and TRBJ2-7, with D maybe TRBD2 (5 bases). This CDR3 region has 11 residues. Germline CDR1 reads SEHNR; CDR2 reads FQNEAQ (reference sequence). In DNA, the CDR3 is TGTACCAGCAGCTTACGCGGGGAGCAGTACTTC. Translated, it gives CTSSLRGEQYF.

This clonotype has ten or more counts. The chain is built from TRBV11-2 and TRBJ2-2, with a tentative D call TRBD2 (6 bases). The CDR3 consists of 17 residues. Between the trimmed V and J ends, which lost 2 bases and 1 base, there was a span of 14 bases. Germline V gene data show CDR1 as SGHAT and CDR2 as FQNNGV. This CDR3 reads CASSLIFGSGNTGELFF. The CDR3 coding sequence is TGTGCCAGCAGCTTAATTTTCGGTAGCGGGAACACCGGGGAGCTGTTTTTT.

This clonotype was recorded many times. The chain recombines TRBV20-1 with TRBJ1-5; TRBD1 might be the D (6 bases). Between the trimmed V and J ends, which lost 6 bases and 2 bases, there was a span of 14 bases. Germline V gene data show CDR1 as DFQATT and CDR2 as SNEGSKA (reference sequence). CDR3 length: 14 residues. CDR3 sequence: CSANGQSRNQPQHF. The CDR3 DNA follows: TGCAGTGCGAATGGACAGTCTCGCAATCAGCCCCAGCATTTT.

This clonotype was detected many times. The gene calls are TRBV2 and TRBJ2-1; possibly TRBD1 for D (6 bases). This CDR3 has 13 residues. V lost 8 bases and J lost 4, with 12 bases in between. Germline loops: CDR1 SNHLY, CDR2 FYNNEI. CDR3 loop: CASSLDRYNEQFF. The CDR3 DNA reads TGTGCCAGCTCCCTCGACAGGTACAATGAGCAGTTCTTC.

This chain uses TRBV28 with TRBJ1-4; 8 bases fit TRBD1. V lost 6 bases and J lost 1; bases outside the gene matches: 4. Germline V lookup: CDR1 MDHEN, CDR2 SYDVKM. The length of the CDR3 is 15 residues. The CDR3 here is CASRRDRLTNEKLFF. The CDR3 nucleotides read TGTGCCAGCAGAAGGGACAGGCTAACTAATGAAAAACTGTTTTTT.